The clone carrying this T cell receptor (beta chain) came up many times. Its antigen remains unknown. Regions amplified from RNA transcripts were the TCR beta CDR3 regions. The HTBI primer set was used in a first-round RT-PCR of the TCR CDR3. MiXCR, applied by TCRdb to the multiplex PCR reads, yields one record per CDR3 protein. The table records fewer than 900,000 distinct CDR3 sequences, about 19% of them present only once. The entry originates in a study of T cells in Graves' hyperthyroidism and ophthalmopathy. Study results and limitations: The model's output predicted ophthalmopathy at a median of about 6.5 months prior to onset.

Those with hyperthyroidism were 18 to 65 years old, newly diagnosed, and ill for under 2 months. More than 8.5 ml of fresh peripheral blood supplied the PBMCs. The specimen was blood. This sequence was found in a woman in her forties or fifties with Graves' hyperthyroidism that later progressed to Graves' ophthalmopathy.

CDR3 in amino acids: CASSVQGSRGTGELFF. CDR3 in DNA: TGCGCCAGCAGCGTACAGGGGTCCCGGGGCACCGGGGAGCTGTTTTTT. The chain couples TRBV5-1 to TRBJ2-2; 7 bases line up with TRBD1. The CDR3 loop spans 16 amino acids. V lost 4 bases and J lost 4; bases outside the gene matches: 10. Looked up from germline, CDR1 is SGHRS and CDR2 is YFSETQ.